Following are 17 T cell receptor beta chains from one sample sequenced in a study of blood T cells in healthy people across ages. Alongside a J-beta primer mix, a sample-barcoded 5' primer served in a second PCR lasting roughly 6 to 12 cycles. TCRdb reprocessed the 5' RACE reads with MiXCR, giving one entry per CDR3 protein. The sample holds about 590,000 distinct CDR3 sequences, about 30% seen once. Sequencing was performed on blood. Receptors originate from a woman aged 80 or over in good health.

Note on this clonotype: A much larger clonotype is one base distant, so this may be a read error. This chain uses TRBV11-1 with TRBJ2-5, with TRBD2 matching 10 bases. This CDR3 has 15 residues. Germline V gene data show CDR1 as SGHAT and CDR2 as FQDESV (reference sequence). The CDR3 DNA sequence: TGTGCCTGCAGCTTAGTGGGACTAGCGCAGGAGACCCAGTACTTC. This encodes CACSLVGLAQETQYF.

The chain combines TRBV28 with TRBJ1-1; D gene unclear. Germline CDR1 MDHEN, CDR2 SYDVKM. V shed 7 bases and J shed 1 base, with 16 bases lying between them. This CDR3 contains 15 residues. The CDR3 nucleotides read TGTGCCAGCAAGGAGGGCACCAACCCGAACACTGAAGCTTTCTTT. Its protein product is CASKEGTNPNTEAFF.

This clonotype was observed many times. The chain joins TRBV2 to TRBJ2-7; the match to TRBD2 covers 15 bases. The length of the CDR3 is 20 residues. Per the germline V gene, CDR1 is SNHLY and CDR2 is FYNNEI. With 5 bases clipped from V and 2 bases from J, the junction kept 16 bases outside the gene matches. The CDR3 loop reads CASSKGLAGGPNPIPYEQYF. The CDR3 DNA follows: TGTGCCAGCAGTAAAGGACTAGCGGGGGGGCCTAACCCTATCCCCTACGAGCAGTACTTC.

Details on this clonotype: This may be a read error: a much more frequent sequence differs by one nucleotide. The gene calls are TRBV6-2 or TRBV6-3 and TRBJ2-5; tentative D call: TRBD1 (6 bases). The J call may be incorrect, as the DNA end agrees better with TRBJ2-1. Germline V gene sequence: CDR1 MNHEY, CDR2 SVGEGT. The CDR3 runs to 14 residues. In DNA, the CDR3 is TGTGCCAGCACTAAAGGACAGTACCAAGAGACCCAGTTCTTC. Its protein product is CASTKGQYQETQFF.

This clonotype was detected ten times or more. DNA of the CDR3: TGTGCCAGCAGCTCGGACTTGAATCAGCCCCAGCATTTT. Residues: CASSSDLNQPQHF. This chain uses TRBV5-5 with TRBJ1-5; unclear D gene. V lost 3 bases, J lost 4 bases, and 8 bases lay in between. The germline V gene has CDR1 SGHKS and CDR2 YYEKEE (reference sequence). The CDR3 has 13 amino acids.

This clonotype was observed at least ten times. J is TRBJ2-3 and V is TRBV20-1; D gene uncertain. The V gene lost 0 bases and the J gene lost 2 bases, with 12 bases spanning the gap. CDR1 and CDR2 (germline): DFQATT, SNEGSKA (reference sequence). CDR3 size: 15 residues. This chain's CDR3 is CSARDLQDYTDTQYF. CDR3 DNA sequence: TGCAGTGCTAGAGATCTACAAGATTACACAGATACGCAGTATTTT.

This clonotype has a handful of counts. This may arise from a read error, as a much more abundant clone is one base away. DNA of the CDR3: TGTGCCAGCAGTTCGACCCTGCTCGGGACGAATGAGCAGTACTTC. Amino acids: CASSSTLLGTNEQYF. The V gene is TRBV27, the J gene TRBJ2-7; D may be TRBD1 or TRBD2 (5 bases each). The CDR3 covers 15 residues. Looked up from germline, CDR1 is MNHEY and CDR2 is SMNVEV (reference sequence). V dropped 4 bases and J dropped 7 bases, with 20 bases sitting between them.

The chain joins TRBV2 to TRBJ2-7; 8 nucleotides match TRBD1. The V gene's germline CDR1 is SNHLY and CDR2 FYNNEI. Trimming cost V 6 bases and J 6 bases; bases outside gene matches: 7. This CDR3 spans 13 amino acids. As DNA, the CDR3 is TGTGCCAGCAGCGGGGACAGGCTAAGCGAGCAGTACTTC. It translates to CASSGDRLSEQYF.

This clonotype was seen a handful of times. This chain links TRBV20-1 with TRBJ1-1; 8 positions agree with TRBD1. The ends lost 3 bases at V and 5 bases at J; junction bases unmatched: 14. In germline, CDR1 is DFQATT, CDR2 SNEGSKA (reference sequence). This CDR3 region has 16 residues. The CDR3 sequence is CSASSRTGTAMTEAFF. The DNA for the CDR3 is TGCAGTGCTAGTTCCCGGACAGGGACGGCGATGACTGAAGCTTTCTTT.

This clonotype occurred many times. The rearrangement links TRBV3-1 to TRBJ2-7; unclear D gene. CDR1 is LGHDT, CDR2 YNNKEL, per germline (reference sequence). The CDR3 spans 13 residues. V lost 6 bases to trimming and J lost 9 bases, with 18 bases between them. The CDR3 region is CASSQLSGLGQYF. CDR3 coding DNA: TGTGCCAGCAGTCAACTTTCGGGCTTGGGGCAGTACTTC.

This clonotype appeared a few times. A clone one base away is much larger, so this may be a read error. V gene TRBV12-3 or TRBV12-4 combines with J gene TRBJ2-5; the D call may be TRBD1 or TRBD2 (6 bases each). The CDR3 sequence is 15 residues long. The CDR3: CAGSPRGLGSKTQYF. The DNA for the CDR3 is TGTGCCGGCAGCCCCCGGGGGCTGGGTAGCAAGACCCAGTACTTC.

This clonotype was recorded at least ten times. V gene TRBV12-3 or TRBV12-4 combines with J gene TRBJ1-5; the D is unclear. The CDR3 totals 15 residues. V lost 1 base and J 2 bases, leaving 9 bases between the germline ends. The CDR3 nucleotides read TGTGCCAGCAGTTTAGGGGCGCGGGGCAATCAGCCCCAGCATTTT. It codes for CASSLGARGNQPQHF.

This clonotype was seen once. This may arise from a read error, as a much more abundant clone is one base away. This chain connects TRBV7-3 to TRBJ2-3; 9 bases agree with TRBD1. The CDR3 covers 15 residues. Germline V lookup: CDR1 SGHTA, CDR2 FQGTGA. The CDR3 region is CASSSGQGGTDMQYF. As DNA, the CDR3 is TGTGCCAGCAGCTCGGGACAGGGAGGAACAGATATGCAGTATTTT.

There are a few counts of this clonotype. Possible read error: a much larger clone is one base away. The J gene is TRBJ2-5, the V gene TRBV29-1; TRBD1 aligns across 10 bases. The junction had 7 bases not matched to a gene; V was cut back by 1 base and J by 11 bases. This CDR3 comprises 13 residues. Germline-derived CDR1 and CDR2 are SQVTM and ANQGSEA. The CDR3 nucleotides are TGCAGCGTTGAAGTGACAGGGGGCAATGAGCAGTACTTC. Amino acids: CSVEVTGGNEQYF.

This clonotype showed up just a few times. The chain is built from TRBV15 and TRBJ1-4; D remains unclear. CDR1 is LNHNV, CDR2 YYDKDF, per germline (reference sequence). The V end lost 0 bases, the J end lost 7 bases, and 15 bases lay between the germline ends. The CDR3 length is 16 residues. The CDR3 bases are TGTGCCACCAGCAGAGATCGGGTCCAGGCCAGTGAAAAACTGTTTTTT. Translating gives CATSRDRVQASEKLFF.

On this clonotype: The junction does not match germline at one end; this may be a read error. The genes are TRBV2 and TRBJ1-4; TRBD1 aligns across 7 bases. CDR3 length: 15 residues. Germline CDR1 and CDR2: SNHLY and FYNNEI. The CDR3 nucleotides are TGTGCCAGCAGTTCGCAGACAGGGAGTAATGAAAAACGGTTTTTT. Its protein is CASSSQTGSNEKRFF.

This clonotype was seen ten or more times. The rearrangement joins TRBV20-1 to TRBJ2-3; 8 bases agree with TRBD2. V lost 1 base and J lost 4; bases outside the gene matches: 13. The CDR3 is 17 residues long. Germline V CDR1 and CDR2: DFQATT, SNEGSKA (reference sequence). CDR3 protein: CSARASLAAVGPDTQYF. The DNA for the CDR3 is TGCAGTGCTAGAGCATCACTAGCGGCGGTAGGGCCAGATACGCAGTATTTT.